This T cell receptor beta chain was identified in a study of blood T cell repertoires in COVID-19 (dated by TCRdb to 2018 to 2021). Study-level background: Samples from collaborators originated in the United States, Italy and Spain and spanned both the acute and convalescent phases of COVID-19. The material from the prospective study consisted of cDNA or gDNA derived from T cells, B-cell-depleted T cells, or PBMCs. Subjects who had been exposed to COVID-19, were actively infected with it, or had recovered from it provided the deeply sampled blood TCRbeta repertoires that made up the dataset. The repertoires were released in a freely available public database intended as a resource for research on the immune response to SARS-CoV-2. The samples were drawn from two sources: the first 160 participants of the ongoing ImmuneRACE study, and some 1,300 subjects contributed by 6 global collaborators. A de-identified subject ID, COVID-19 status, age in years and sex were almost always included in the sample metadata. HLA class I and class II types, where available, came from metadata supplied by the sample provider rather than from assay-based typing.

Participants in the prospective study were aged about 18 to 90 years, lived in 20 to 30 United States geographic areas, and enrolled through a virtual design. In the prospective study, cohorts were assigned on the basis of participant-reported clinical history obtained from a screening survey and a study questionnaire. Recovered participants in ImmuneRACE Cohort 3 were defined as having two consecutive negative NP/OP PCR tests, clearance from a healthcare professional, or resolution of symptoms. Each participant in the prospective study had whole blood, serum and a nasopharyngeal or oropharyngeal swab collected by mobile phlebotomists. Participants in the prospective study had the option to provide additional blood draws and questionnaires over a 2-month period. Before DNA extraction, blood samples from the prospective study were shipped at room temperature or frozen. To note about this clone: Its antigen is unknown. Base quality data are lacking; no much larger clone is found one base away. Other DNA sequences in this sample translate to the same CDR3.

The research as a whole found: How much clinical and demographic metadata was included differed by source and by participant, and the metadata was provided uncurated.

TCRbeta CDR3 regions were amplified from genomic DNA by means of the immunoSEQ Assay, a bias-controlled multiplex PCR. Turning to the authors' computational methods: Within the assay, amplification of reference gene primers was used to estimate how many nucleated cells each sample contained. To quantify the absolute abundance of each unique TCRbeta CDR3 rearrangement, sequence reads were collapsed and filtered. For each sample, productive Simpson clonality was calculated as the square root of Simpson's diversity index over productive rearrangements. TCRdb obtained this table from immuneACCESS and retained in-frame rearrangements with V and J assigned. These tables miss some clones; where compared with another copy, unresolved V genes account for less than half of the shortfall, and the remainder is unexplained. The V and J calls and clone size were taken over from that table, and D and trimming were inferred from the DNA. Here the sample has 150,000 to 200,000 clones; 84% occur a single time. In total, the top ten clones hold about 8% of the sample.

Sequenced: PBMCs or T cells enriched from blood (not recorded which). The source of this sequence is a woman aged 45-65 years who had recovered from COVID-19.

The CDR3 protein: CASGRYNEQFF. The sequence in DNA is TGTGCCAGCGGCCGATACAATGAGCAGTTCTTC. Recombination connected TRBV6-5 to TRBJ2-1, with no confidently assigned D gene. The junction carries 6 bases between V and J, which are trimmed by 8 bases and 4 bases respectively. The CDR3 contains 11 residues, cysteine and phenylalanine counted. The retained sequence is limited to the CDR3, 33 bases, with the frame set at the first base. Via the germline V gene, CDR1 is MNHEY and CDR2 SVGAGI.